This T cell receptor (beta chain) was documented in a study of shared clonotypes between healthy human individuals. Study-level information: Those who served as donors were a couple of women and a few men between the ages of 18 and 49. Three plates each covered CD4 naive and memory; CD8 naive two, CD8 memory one. Study results and limitations: Naive CD4 clonotype sharing across several donors was approximately 5%.

Positive CCR7 selection of CD45RO-negative cells yielded the naive CD8 cells, and terminally differentiated effector memory CD45RA+ cells were excluded. Method: immunoSEQ multiplex PCR; TCRdb's copy keeps in-frame clones and lacks some. The top ten clones hold approximately 1.2% of a sample with millions of clones, about 95% of them seen once. On this clone: Its target is not known.

Germline values: CDR1 KGHSH, CDR2 LQKENI. The CDR3 spans 13 residues. Trimming shortened V by 2 bases and J by 9 bases, and 11 bases separated the two germline ends. This TCR was recovered from a man younger than 35 in good health. The chain links TRBV18 to TRBJ1-5; D is unresolved. Specimen: naive CD8+ T cells sorted from blood. The CDR3 region is CASSPAESWPQHF. The CDR3 coding sequence is TGTGCCAGCTCACCAGCGGAGTCCTGGCCCCAGCATTTT.